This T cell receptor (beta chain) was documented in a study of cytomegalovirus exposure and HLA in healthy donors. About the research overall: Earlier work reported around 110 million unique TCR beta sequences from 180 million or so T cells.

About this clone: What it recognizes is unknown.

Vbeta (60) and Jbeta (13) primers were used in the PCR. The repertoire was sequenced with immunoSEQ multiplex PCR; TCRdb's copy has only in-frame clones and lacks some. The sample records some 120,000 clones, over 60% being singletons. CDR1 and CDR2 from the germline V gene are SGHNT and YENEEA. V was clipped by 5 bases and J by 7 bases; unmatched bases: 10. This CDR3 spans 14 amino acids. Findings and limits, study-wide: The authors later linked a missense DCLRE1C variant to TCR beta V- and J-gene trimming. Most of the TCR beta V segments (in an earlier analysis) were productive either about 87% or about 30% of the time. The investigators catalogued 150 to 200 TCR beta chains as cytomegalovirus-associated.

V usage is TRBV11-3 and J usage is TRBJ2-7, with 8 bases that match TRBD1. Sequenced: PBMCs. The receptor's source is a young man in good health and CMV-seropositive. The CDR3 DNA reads TGTGCCAGCAGCCCCGGACAGGGTTATGGGGAGCAGTACTTC. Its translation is CASSPGQGYGEQYF.